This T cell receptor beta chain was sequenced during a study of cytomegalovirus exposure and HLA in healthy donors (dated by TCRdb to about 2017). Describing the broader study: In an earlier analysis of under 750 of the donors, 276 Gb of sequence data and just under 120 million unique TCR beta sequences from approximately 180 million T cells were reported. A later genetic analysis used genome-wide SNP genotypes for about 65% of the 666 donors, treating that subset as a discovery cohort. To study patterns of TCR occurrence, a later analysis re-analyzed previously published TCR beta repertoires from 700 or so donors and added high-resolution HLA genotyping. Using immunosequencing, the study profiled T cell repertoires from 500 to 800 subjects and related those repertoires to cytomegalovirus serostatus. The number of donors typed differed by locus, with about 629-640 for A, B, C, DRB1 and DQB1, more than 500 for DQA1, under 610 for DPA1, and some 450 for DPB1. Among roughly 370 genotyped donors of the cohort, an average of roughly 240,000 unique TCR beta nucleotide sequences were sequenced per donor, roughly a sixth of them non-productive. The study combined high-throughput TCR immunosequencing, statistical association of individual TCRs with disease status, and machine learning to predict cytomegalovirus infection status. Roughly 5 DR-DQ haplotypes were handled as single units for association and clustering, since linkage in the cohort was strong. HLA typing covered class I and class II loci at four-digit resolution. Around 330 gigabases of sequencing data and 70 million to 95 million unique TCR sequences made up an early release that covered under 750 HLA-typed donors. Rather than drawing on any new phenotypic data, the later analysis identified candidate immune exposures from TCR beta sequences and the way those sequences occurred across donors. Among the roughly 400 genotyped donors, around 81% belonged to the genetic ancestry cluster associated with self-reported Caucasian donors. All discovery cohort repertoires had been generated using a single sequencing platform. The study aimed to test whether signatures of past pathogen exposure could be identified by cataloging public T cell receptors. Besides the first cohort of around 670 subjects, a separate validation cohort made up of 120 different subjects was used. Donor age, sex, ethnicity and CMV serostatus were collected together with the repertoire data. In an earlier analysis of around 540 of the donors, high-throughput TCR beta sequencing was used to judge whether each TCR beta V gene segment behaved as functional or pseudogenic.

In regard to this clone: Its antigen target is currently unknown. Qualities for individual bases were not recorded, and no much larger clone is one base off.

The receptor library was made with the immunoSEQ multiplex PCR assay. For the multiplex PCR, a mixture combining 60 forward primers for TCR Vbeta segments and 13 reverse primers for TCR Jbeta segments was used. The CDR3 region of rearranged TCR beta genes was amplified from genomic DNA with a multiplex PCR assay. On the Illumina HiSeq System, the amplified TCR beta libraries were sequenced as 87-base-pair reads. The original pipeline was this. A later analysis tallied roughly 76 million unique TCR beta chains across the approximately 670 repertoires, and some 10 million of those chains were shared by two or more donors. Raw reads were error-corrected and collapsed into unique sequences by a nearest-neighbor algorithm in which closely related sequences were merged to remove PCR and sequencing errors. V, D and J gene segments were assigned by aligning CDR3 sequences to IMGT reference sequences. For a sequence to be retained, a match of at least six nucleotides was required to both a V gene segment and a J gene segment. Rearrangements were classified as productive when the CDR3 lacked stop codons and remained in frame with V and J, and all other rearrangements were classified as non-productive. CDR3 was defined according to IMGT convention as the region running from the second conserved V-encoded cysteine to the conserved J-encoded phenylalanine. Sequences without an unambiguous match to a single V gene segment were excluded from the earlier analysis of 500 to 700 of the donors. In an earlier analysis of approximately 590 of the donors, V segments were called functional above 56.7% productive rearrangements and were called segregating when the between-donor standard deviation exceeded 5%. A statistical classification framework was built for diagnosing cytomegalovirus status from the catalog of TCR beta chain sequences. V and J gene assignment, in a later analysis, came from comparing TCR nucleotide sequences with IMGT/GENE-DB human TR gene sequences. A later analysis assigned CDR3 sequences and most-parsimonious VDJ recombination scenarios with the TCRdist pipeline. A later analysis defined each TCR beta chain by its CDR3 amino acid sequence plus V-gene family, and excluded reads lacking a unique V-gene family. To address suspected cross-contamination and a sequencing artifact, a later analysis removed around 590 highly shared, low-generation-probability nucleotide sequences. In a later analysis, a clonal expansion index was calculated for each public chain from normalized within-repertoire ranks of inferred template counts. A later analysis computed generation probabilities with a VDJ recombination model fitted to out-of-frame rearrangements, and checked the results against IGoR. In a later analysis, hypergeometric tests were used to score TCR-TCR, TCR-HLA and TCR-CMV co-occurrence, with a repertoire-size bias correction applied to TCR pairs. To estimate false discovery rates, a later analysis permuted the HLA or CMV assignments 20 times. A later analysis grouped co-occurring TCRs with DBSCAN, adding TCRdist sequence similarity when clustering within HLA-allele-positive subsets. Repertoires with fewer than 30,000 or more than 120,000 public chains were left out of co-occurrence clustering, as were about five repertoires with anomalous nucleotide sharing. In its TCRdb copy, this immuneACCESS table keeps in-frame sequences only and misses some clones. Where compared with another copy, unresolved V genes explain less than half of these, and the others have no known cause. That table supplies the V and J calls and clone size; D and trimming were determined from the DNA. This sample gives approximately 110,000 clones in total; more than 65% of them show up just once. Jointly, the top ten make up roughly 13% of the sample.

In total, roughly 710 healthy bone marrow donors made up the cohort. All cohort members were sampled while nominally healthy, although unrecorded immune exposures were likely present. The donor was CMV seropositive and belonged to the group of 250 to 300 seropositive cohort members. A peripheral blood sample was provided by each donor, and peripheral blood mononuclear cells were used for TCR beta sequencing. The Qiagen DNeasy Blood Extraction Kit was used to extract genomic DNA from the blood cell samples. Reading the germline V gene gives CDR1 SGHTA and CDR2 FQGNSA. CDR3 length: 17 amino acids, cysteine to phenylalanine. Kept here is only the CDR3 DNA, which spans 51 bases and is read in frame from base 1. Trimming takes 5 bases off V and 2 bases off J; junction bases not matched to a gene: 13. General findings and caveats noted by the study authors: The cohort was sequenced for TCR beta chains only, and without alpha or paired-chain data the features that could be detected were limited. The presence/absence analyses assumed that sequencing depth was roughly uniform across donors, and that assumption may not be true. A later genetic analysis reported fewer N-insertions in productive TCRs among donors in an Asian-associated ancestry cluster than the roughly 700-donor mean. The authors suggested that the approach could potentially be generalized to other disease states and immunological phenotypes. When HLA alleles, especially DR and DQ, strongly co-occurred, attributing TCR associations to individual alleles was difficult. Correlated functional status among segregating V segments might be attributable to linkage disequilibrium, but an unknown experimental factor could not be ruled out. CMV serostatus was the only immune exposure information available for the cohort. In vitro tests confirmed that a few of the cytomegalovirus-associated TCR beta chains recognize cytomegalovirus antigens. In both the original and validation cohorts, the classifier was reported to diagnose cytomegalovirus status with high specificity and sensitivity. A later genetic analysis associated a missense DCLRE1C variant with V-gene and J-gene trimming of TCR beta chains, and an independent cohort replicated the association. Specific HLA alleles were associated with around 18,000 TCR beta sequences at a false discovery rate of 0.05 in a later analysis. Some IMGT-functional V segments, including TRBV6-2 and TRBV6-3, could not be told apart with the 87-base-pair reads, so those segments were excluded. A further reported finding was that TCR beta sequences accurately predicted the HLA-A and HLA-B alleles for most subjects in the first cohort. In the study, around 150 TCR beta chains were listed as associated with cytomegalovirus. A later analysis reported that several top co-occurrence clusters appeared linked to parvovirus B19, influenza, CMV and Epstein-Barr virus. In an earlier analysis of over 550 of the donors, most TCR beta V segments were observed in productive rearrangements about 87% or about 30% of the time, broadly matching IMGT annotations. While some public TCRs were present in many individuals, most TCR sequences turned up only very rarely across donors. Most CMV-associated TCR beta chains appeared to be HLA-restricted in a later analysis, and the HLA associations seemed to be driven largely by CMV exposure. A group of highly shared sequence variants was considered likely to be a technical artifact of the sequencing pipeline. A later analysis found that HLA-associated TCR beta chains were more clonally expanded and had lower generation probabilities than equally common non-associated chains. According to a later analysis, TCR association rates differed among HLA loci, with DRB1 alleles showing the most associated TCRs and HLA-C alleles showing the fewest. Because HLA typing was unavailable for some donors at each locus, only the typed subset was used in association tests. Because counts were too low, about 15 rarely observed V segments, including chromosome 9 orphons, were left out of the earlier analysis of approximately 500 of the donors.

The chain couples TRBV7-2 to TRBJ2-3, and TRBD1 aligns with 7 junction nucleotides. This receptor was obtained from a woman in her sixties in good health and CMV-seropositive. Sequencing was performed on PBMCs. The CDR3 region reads CASSGDRQGTFTDTQYF. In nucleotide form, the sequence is TGTGCCAGCAGCGGTGACCGACAGGGCACCTTCACAGATACGCAGTATTTT.